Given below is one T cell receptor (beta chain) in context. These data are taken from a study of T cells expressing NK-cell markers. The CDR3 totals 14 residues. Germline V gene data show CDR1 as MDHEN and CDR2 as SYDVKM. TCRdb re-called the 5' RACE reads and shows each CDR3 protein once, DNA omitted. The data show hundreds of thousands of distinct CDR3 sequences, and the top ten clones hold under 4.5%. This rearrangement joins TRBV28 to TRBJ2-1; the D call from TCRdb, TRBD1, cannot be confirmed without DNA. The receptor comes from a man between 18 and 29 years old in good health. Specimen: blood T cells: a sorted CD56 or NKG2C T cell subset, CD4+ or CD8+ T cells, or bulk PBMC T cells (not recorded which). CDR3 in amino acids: CASRPTGQSSRQFF.